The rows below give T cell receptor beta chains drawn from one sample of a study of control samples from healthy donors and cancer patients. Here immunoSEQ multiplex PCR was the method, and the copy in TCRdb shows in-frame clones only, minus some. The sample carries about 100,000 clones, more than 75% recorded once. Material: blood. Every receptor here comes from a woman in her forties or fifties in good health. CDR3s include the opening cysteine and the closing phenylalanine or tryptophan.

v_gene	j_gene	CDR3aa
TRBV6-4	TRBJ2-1	CASSDSSVSYNEQFF
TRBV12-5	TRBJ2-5	CASGWDRGRLETQYF
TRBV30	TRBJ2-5	CACSRGQQETQYF
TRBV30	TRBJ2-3	CAWSVSGTNSQYF
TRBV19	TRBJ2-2	CASSSLAGGPNTGELFF
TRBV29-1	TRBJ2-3	CSVAATDTQYF
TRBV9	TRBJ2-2	CASALGGAGELFF
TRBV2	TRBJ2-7	CASSRHEQYF
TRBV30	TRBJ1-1	CAWFDRGRTEAFF
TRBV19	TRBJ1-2	CASQRESGYTF
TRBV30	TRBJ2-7	CAWLGSGVVGEQYF
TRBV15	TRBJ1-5	CATSRVSGTSNQPQHF
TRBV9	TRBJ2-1	CASSAHGTEQFF
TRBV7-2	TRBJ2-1	CASSLVARGREQFF
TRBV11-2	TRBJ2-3	CASSLRLGPDTQYF
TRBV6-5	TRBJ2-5	CASRTAKGETQYF
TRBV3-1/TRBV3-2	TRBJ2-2	CASSHLKGLAGKGNTGELFF
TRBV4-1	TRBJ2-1	CASSPTGTGVYNEQFF
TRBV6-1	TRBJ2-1	CASSEAMINEQFF
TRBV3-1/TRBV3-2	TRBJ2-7	CASSTQQGGSEQYF
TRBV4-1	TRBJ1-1	CASSQSDWAEAFF
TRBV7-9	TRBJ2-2	CASSLSRTSGELFF
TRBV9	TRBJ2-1	CASSVLGTSNEQFF
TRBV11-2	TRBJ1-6	CASSPRGGSPLHF
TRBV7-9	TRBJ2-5	CASGGQETQYF
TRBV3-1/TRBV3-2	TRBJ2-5	CASSQSPKGTQYF
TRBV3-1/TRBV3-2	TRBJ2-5	CASSQVRRASGLGYPWQETQYF
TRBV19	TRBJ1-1	CASGQPRALNTEAFF
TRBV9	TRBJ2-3	CASSVGTGGIDTQYF
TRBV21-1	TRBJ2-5	CASSGQGAWETQYF
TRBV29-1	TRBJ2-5	CSVEDPQQETQYF
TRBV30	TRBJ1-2	CAWRPDSGYGYTF
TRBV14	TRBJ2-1	CASSLYNEQFF
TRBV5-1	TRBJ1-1	CASSPTEPRTHEAFF
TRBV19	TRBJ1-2	CASGPVHQGALNYGYTF
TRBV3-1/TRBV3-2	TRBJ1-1	CASSLIQGVNTEAFF
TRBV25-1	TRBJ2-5	CASSKPGQVETQYF
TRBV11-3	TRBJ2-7	CASRRDREGEQYF
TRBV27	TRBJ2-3	CASSFREITDTQYF
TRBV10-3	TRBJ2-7	CAISESEYEQYF
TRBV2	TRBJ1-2	CASSAQQGAGNYGYTF
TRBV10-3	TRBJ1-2	CAISDPGGWGLDGYTF
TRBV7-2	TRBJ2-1	CASSLVSANNEQFF